The clone carrying this T cell receptor (beta chain) was counted once. Its antigen is undetermined. From germline, CDR1 is SGHDT and CDR2 YYEEEE. The CDR3 is 14 residues long. Trimming removed 4 bases from V and 4 bases from J, with 14 bases in between. This specimen belongs to a study of Ad26.COV2.S vaccination and SARS-CoV-2 variants. Overall study context: Intramuscular Ad26.COV2.S at 5x10^10 or 1x10^11 viral particles. Broader study findings: A substantial breadth of spike-specific CD8+ and CD4+ T cell responses after vaccination has been reported. With respect to non-spike TCR breadth, vaccine and placebo recipients were similar. An underestimation of total T cell responses may have resulted from the TCR breadth and depth analyses.

Measured with immunoSEQ multiplex PCR; TCRdb has only the in-frame clones, and not every one. This table holds approximately 360,000 clones, around four fifths found once. Treatment described: around 19 received Ad26.COV2.S at low or high dose, single or two shots; several received placebo; per-sample allocation not given. Day 63 following the first vaccine or placebo injection was when the samples were taken. The V call is TRBV5-6, the J call TRBJ1-2, with D tentatively TRBD1 (6 bases). This sequence was found in a person aged 18-65 years who received the Ad26.COV2.S COVID-19 vaccine or a placebo. The sample consisted of peripheral blood, taken in a trial of Ad26.COV2.S vaccine versus placebo. DNA for the CDR3: TGTGCCAGCAGCGCCTCCACAGGGACCTATGGCTACACCTTC. Amino acid sequence: CASSASTGTYGYTF.